A single T cell receptor (beta chain) is shown here with its context. Other DNA sequences in the sample encode the same CDR3. This entry is derived from a study of shared clonotypes between healthy human individuals. The donor population consisted of healthy HIV-negative adults with no recent acute infections or vaccinations. Caucasian adults residing in Nashville, Tennessee made up all the donors. A CD45RA+ naive subset and a CD45RA-negative memory subset were split from CD4+ cells. CDR3 length equals 14 residues. Germline V gene sequence: CDR1 SGHRS, CDR2 YFSETQ. V dropped 4 bases and J dropped 1; count of bases not matched to a gene: 4. When replicate PCRs were run on sorted subsets, they used 200 ng DNA, approximately 33,000 T cell genomes. TCRdb keeps only in-frame clones here, not all; method: immunoSEQ multiplex PCR. The sample yields some 1.5 million clones, roughly 96% seen once.

The V call is TRBV5-1, the J call TRBJ2-5, with TRBD1 matching 7 bases. Sequenced input: naive CD4+ T cells sorted from blood. Subset specified: CD45RA+ positively selected. This receptor was identified in a man aged 25 to 45 in good health. CDR3 region: CASSPGDSQETQYF. As DNA, the CDR3 is TGCGCCAGCAGCCCCGGGGACAGCCAAGAGACCCAGTACTTC.